Given below is one T cell receptor (beta chain) in context. Produced via immunoSEQ multiplex PCR; TCRdb's table is partial and in-frame only. The data contain roughly 130,000 clones, 88% of them singletons. These data originate in a study of T cell responses to AZD1222 COVID-19 vaccine. V gave up 4 bases and J gave up 5 bases; unmatched junction bases: 11. Germline V CDR1 and CDR2: SGHNT, YYREEE (reference sequence). The CDR3 has 15 residues. Source: peripheral blood, taken on day 0 of AZD1222 vaccination. This receptor was obtained from an adult in good health. This chain links TRBV5-4 with TRBJ2-5; 7 bases map to TRBD1. Here the CDR3 reads CASSTRQGVHETQYF. CDR3 coding DNA: TGTGCCAGCAGCACCAGACAGGGTGTTCACGAGACCCAGTACTTC.